This TCR beta chain originates from a study of glioma-infiltrating T cells. Study-level background: Before surgery, glioma patients received dexamethasone for at most six days.

The iRepertoire nested amplicon-rescue multiplex PCR amplified TCR alpha and beta CDR3s from RNA. TCRdb re-called the multiplex PCR reads with MiXCR, one entry per CDR3 protein. The data hold about 410,000 distinct CDR3 sequences, with 41% observed a single time. About this clonotype: Its antigen is as yet unknown.

Study-level findings and limits: Patients with low tissue-blood divergence carried a signature set of shared blood CDR3 motifs. Non-neoplastic patients had below-expected tissue-blood divergence, while all gliomas exceeded expectation.

CDR3 length: 14 amino acids. V was shortened by 2 bases and J by 3 bases, with 10 bases between the two germline ends. In germline, CDR1 is SGHTS, CDR2 YDEGEE. This TCR was sampled from a human donor with low-grade glioma or glioblastoma, undergoing nonglioma brain surgery, or in good health (not recorded which). The chain employs TRBV5-8 and TRBJ2-3, with D unresolved. Specimen: glioma tissue, nonneoplastic brain tissue, or PBMCs (not recorded which). DNA of the CDR3: TGTGCCAGCAGCTTCGCCCTCGGGACAGATACGCAGTATTTT. Translation gives CASSFALGTDTQYF.